This T cell receptor (beta chain) was captured by sequencing in a study of CD8+ T cells in alopecia areata. Study information: For the treated group, dosing was oral tofacitinib at 5 to 10 mg twice daily.

Germline V CDR1 and CDR2: SQVTM, ANQGSEA. CDR3 length: 12 amino acids. V was trimmed by 6 bases and J by 7 bases, leaving 15 bases between them. Remarks on this clone: Its target is unknown.

Researchers gathered lesional scalp punch biopsies and peripheral blood from patients with alopecia areata. Findings of the study overall: Clonality was higher in lesional than normal scalp, especially in alopecia totalis/universalis. The study also sequences resident alphabeta T cells of normal skin in scalp samples.

TCR sequencing used cDNA made by reverse transcription of extracted RNA. The method was immunoSEQ multiplex PCR; TCRdb's version includes in-frame clones alone and lacks a portion of them. The table records about 180,000 clones, 50% to 60% of them present only once. The clonotype was recovered from a human donor with alopecia areata. The chain carries TRBV29-1 and TRBJ1-1, with D hard to call. Source: CD4+ T cells sorted from blood, taken at week 0. The CDR3 sequence: CSVNPPGREAFF. The DNA for the CDR3 is TGCAGCGTCAACCCTCCAGGCCGTGAAGCTTTCTTT.